This TCR beta chain was sequenced in a study of memory CD8 T cells in hepatitis C reinfection. About the study: Late or post reinfection samples were taken 12 to 24 weeks after detection.

Details on this clone: The junction does not match germline at one end; this may be a read error.

The assay was immunoSEQ multiplex PCR, and TCRdb's table has in-frame clones only and misses some. In the table there are about 50,000 clones, 89% of which are singletons. Looked up from germline, CDR1 is SSHAT and CDR2 is FNYEAQ (reference sequence). CDR3 length: 13 residues. Time point denoted: late/post reinfection, 12 to 24 weeks after detection. TCR sequencing was done directly ex vivo on sorted cells, without expansion in vitro. Sequences were obtained from naive CD8+ T cells sorted from blood. This receptor was taken from a man in his late teens or twenties with hepatitis C virus infection. The chain combines TRBV7-7 with TRBJ2-7, with TRBD1 as a possible D gene (6 bases). The CDR3 nucleotides read TGTGCTAGCAGCTTAGGTCAGGGGACCGAGCAGTACTTC. Residues: CASSLGQGTEQYF.